These 25 T cell receptor beta chains came from one sample sequenced in a study of T cell responses to AZD1222 COVID-19 vaccine (dated by TCRdb to 2020 to 2023). The library was made by the immunoSEQ multiplex PCR assay. The table was pulled from immuneACCESS by TCRdb, which kept in-frame rearrangements only. Such tables lose some clones; where checked, under half of the loss comes from unresolved V genes, and the rest has no known cause. The sample has over 150,000 clones on record, roughly nine tenths of them singletons. The ten largest clonotypes hold roughly 0.98% of the sample. The time point label here, explained by the study, means: about 28 days (+/-7) after the second vaccine dose. The specimen comprised peripheral blood, sampled 28 days after the second AZD1222 dose. These receptors were taken from an adult who received the AZD1222 COVID-19 vaccine.

The CDR3 protein is CASSLGSAMPGETQYF. The CDR3 bases are TGCGCCAGCAGCTTGGGATCGGCCATGCCTGGAGAGACCCAGTACTTC. V gene TRBV5-1 combines with J gene TRBJ2-5; no clear D gene. Germline V gene data show CDR1 as SGHRS and CDR2 as YFSETQ. V was cut by 0 bases and J by 4 bases, with 16 bases left in between. CDR3 length: 16 amino acids.

V usage is TRBV3-1 (or the pseudogene TRBV3-2) and J usage is TRBJ2-2, with a tentative D call TRBD2 (6 bases). Germline loops: CDR1 LGHDT, CDR2 YNNKEL (reference sequence). The CDR3 runs 15 residues. Between the trimmed V and J ends, which lost 1 base and 6 bases, there was a span of 12 bases. DNA of the CDR3: TGTGCCAGCAGCCAAGGGGCAGGAGGGGCCGGGGAGCTGTTTTTT. Its translation is CASSQGAGGAGELFF.

V and J are TRBV2 and TRBJ1-3; no clear D. Germline V gene sequence: CDR1 SNHLY, CDR2 FYNNEI. V was clipped by 8 bases and J by 0 bases, with 14 bases between them. This CDR3 has 15 amino acids. The CDR3 sequence is CASDSGRFSGNTIYF. Written as DNA, the CDR3 is TGTGCCAGCGATTCCGGCCGATTCTCTGGAAACACCATATATTTT. The full variable domain, its missing parts supplied by reference TRBV2 and TRBJ1-3, is EPEVTQTPSHQVTQMGQEVILRCVPISNHLYFYWYRQILGQKVEFLVSFYNNEISEKSEIFDDQFSVERPDGSNFTLKIRSTKLEDSAMYFCASDSGRFSGNTIYFGEGSWLTVV.

The chain combines TRBV25-1 with TRBJ1-6; D gene uncertain. CDR3 length equals 10 residues. CDR1 is MGHDK, CDR2 SYGVNS, per germline. V lost 8 bases to trimming and J lost 6 bases, with 2 bases between them. DNA of the CDR3: TGTGCCAGCGGTAATTCACCCCTCCACTTT. This codes for CASGNSPLHF.

The chain combines TRBV3-1 (or the pseudogene TRBV3-2) with TRBJ2-3; possible D gene TRBD2, 5 bases. V was clipped by 0 bases and J by 8 bases, with 12 bases between them. The CDR3 totals 14 residues. The germline V gene encodes CDR1 LGHDT and CDR2 YNNKEL (reference sequence). DNA for the CDR3: TGTGCCAGCAGCCAAGATCCGAGGGTTGGTACGCAGTATTTT. Translating gives CASSQDPRVGTQYF.

This sequence joins TRBV3-1 (or the pseudogene TRBV3-2) and TRBJ2-2; 14 positions match TRBD2. V trimming: 4 bases; J trimming: 2 bases; junction bases outside the gene matches: 3. The CDR3 contains 17 residues. Germline CDR1 reads LGHDT; CDR2 reads YNNKEL (reference sequence). CDR3 in amino acids: CASSRLAGGPNTGELFF. The CDR3 coding sequence is TGTGCCAGCAGCCGACTAGCGGGGGGGCCCAACACCGGGGAGCTGTTTTTT.

In DNA, the CDR3 is TGTGCCAGCAGCCTTACCGGACAGGGCTATGGCTACACCTTC. This gives the protein CASSLTGQGYGYTF. The chain links TRBV7-9 to TRBJ1-2, with TRBD1 matching over 8 bases. The CDR3 contains 14 residues. V lost 5 bases, J lost 4 bases, and 6 bases stayed unmatched. The germline gives CDR1 SEHNR, CDR2 FQNEAQ (reference sequence).

In DNA form, the CDR3 reads TGTGCCAGCAGACAGACCGCCTTCATCTATGGCTACACCTTC. Its protein is CASRQTAFIYGYTF. This rearrangement joins TRBV2 to TRBJ1-2, with D unclear. Germline values: CDR1 SNHLY, CDR2 FYNNEI. CDR3 length: 14 residues. Trimming shortened V by 6 bases and J by 4 bases, and 15 bases separated the two germline ends.

The chain uses TRBV6-2 or TRBV6-3 and TRBJ1-1; 7 bases map to TRBD1. CDR1 is MNHEY, CDR2 SVGEGT, per germline. This CDR3 has 12 residues. The V segment lost 4 bases and the J segment 7 bases; nucleotides outside the gene matches: 3. The CDR3 reads CASSFRGGEAFF. The CDR3 DNA follows: TGTGCCAGCAGTTTCAGGGGGGGTGAAGCTTTCTTT.

About this clone: One end of the junction is discordant with germline, which a read error may explain. This sequence joins TRBV11-2 and TRBJ2-3; unclear D gene. The CDR3 sequence is 12 residues long. Germline V gives CDR1 SGHAT, CDR2 FQNNGV. The CDR3 reads CASSLDGGPPHF. DNA of the CDR3: TGTGCCAGCAGCTTAGACGGTGGACCGCCGCATTTT.

The V and J genes are TRBV19 and TRBJ2-7, with D possibly matching TRBD2 (5 bases). The CDR3 is made up of 13 amino acids. Germline loops: CDR1 LNHDA, CDR2 SQIVND (reference sequence). The V end lost 5 bases, the J end lost 2 bases, and 10 bases lay between the germline ends. The DNA of the CDR3 is TGTGCCAGTAGTGCCGGGGTTACCTACGAGCAGTACTTC. Translating it yields CASSAGVTYEQYF.

The J gene is TRBJ1-1, the V gene TRBV4-3, with TRBD1 identical over 7 bases. The germline V gene encodes CDR1 LGHNA and CDR2 YSLEER. The trim removed 0 bases at V and 11 bases at J, leaving 12 bases unmatched. The CDR3 runs to 15 residues. CDR3 sequence (DNA): TGCGCCAGCAGCCAAGATAAGGCAGGGGGTGGTCGGGCTTTCTTT. It specifies CASSQDKAGGGRAFF.

The rearrangement uses TRBV19 and TRBJ1-2; 8 bases align to TRBD1. V was pared by 8 bases and J by 7 bases, with 6 bases of the junction left unmatched. Per germline, CDR1 LNHDA and CDR2 SQIVND (reference sequence). The CDR3 runs 12 residues. The CDR3 DNA is TGTGCCAGTCAACAGGGGGTCGGTGGCTACACCTTC. Its translation is CASQQGVGGYTF.

The J gene is TRBJ2-2, the V gene TRBV7-8; D gene uncertain. The CDR3 covers 14 residues. The V end lost 0 bases, the J end lost 4 bases, and 6 bases lay between the germline ends. Germline assignment: CDR1 SGHVS and CDR2 FQNEAQ. The CDR3 here is CASSLAGFTGELFF. As DNA, the CDR3 is TGTGCCAGCAGCTTAGCGGGGTTCACCGGGGAGCTGTTTTTT.

The chain is built from TRBV6-2 or TRBV6-3 and TRBJ1-5; D remains unclear. The V gene lost 2 bases and the J gene lost 4 bases, with 21 bases spanning the gap. This CDR3 spans 18 amino acids. In germline, CDR1 is MNHEY, CDR2 SVGEGT. CDR3 residues: CASSYLAWVGVGNQPQHF. In DNA, the CDR3 is TGTGCCAGCAGTTACCTCGCGTGGGTGGGAGTAGGGAATCAGCCCCAGCATTTT.

This rearrangement joins TRBV19 to TRBJ2-2; no clear D. This CDR3 contains 15 residues. From germline, CDR1 is LNHDA and CDR2 SQIVND (reference sequence). The V and J ends lost 0 bases and 5 bases respectively, with 10 bases between them. The CDR3 reads CASSIDWQSTGELFF. CDR3 nucleotides: TGTGCCAGTAGTATAGATTGGCAGTCAACCGGGGAGCTGTTTTTT. Full variable domain (remainder filled in from reference TRBV19 and TRBJ2-2): DGGITQSPKYLFRKEGQNVTLSCEQNLNHDAMYWYRQDPGQGLRLIYYSQIVNDFQKGDIAEGYSVSREKKESFPLTVTSAQKNPTAFYLCASSIDWQSTGELFFGEGSRLTVL.

This chain links TRBV10-2 with TRBJ2-7; 9 nucleotides line up with TRBD2. The germline CDR1 and CDR2 sequences are WSHSY and SAAADI. This CDR3 is built from 15 residues. Unmatched junction bases numbered 7, after V lost 4 bases and J lost 3 bases. Written as DNA, the CDR3 is TGCGCCAGCAGTGTGGGGTCTAGCGGGGTCTACGAGCAGTACTTC. Protein product: CASSVGSSGVYEQYF.

This CDR3 is CASRPGRRGAEAFF. For the CDR3, the DNA is TGTGCCAGCAGGCCGGGTCGGCGGGGCGCTGAAGCTTTCTTT. The chain is built from TRBV6-5 and TRBJ1-1, with TRBD1 as a possible D gene (5 bases). Looked up from germline, CDR1 is MNHEY and CDR2 is SVGAGI. Trimming stripped 6 bases from V and 6 bases from J, with 17 bases between. CDR3 length: 14 amino acids.

In its sample, this clone was seen once. This chain links TRBV29-1 with TRBJ2-1, with D maybe TRBD2 (5 bases). V gave up 7 bases and J gave up 2 bases, with 12 bases separating them. Germline V gene data show CDR1 as SQVTM and CDR2 as ANQGSEA. The CDR3 loop spans 13 amino acids. The DNA for the CDR3 is TGCAGCGCCGCCTGGACTCCCTACAATGAGCAGTTCTTC. This sequence encodes CSAAWTPYNEQFF.

The chain links TRBV9 to TRBJ2-3, with 7 bases that match TRBD1. The CDR3 is 15 amino acids. Germline V gene lookup returns CDR1 SGDLS and CDR2 YYNGEE. Unmatched junction bases numbered 10, after V lost 7 bases and J lost 2 bases. The CDR3 DNA reads TGTGCCAGCTCGCGACAGGGTTTAATCACAGATACGCAGTATTTT. It is translated as CASSRQGLITDTQYF. Based on the CDR3 plus reference TRBV9 and TRBJ2-3, the full variable domain is DSGVTQTPKHLITATGQRVTLRCSPRSGDLSVYWYQQSLDQGLQFLIQYYNGEERAKGNILERFSAQQFPDLHSELNLSSLELGDSALYFCASSRQGLITDTQYFGPGTRLTVL.

The rearrangement links TRBV23-1 to TRBJ1-2; no firm D call. TRBV23-1 is known as an ORF, though its function is uncertain. Trimming left V 2 bases short and J 3 bases short, with 7 bases between. This CDR3 region has 13 residues. The CDR3 DNA reads as TGCGCCAGCAGTCAACCGCAGGACTATGGCTACACCTTC. Translated, it gives CASSQPQDYGYTF.

The rearrangement joins TRBV27 to TRBJ2-7; 12 bases line up with TRBD2. Germline trimming cut 5 bases from V and 3 bases from J; bases unmatched to any gene: 2. The CDR3 sequence is 14 residues long. Germline V gene sequence: CDR1 MNHEY, CDR2 SMNVEV (reference sequence). The CDR3 loop is CASSLAGGHYEQYF. CDR3 DNA sequence: TGTGCCAGCAGTCTAGCGGGGGGGCACTACGAGCAGTACTTC.

This clone showed up just once. V is TRBV4-1 and J is TRBJ1-6; D is unclear. Trimming removed 5 bases from V and 6 bases from J, with 8 bases in between. The CDR3 has 13 residues. The V gene's germline CDR1 is MGHRA and CDR2 YSYEKL. The CDR3 loop is CASSLSPNSPLHF. CDR3 coding DNA: TGCGCCAGCAGCTTAAGCCCTAATTCACCCCTCCACTTT.

This clone was found once. The chain is built from TRBV4-2 and TRBJ2-3, with D unresolved. Germline V gene sequence: CDR1 LGHNA, CDR2 YNFKEQ. The CDR3 is 19 residues long. The ends were cut back, 3 bases at V and 1 base at J, with 23 bases in the middle. CDR3 in DNA: TGTGCCAGCAGCCATTTTCCCCCCTTTGGCGGTGTGGGCACAGATACGCAGTATTTT. Residues: CASSHFPPFGGVGTDTQYF.

V usage is TRBV5-6 and J usage is TRBJ1-2, with 7 bases fitting TRBD1. The CDR3 has 13 residues. Germline CDR1 and CDR2: SGHDT and YYEEEE. The V gene end was trimmed by 5 bases and the J gene end by 4 bases; junction bases not matched to a gene: 5. The CDR3 DNA sequence: TGTGCCAGCAGGCCGACAGGGTCCTATGGCTACACCTTC. Protein: CASRPTGSYGYTF.